Following are 19 T cell receptor beta chains from one sample sequenced in a study of shared clonotypes between healthy human individuals. Profiling relied on immunoSEQ multiplex PCR, and the TCRdb table lists in-frame clones only, not all of them. In the table there are hundreds of thousands of clones, 90% to 97% of which are singletons. The sample was naive CD4+ T cells sorted from blood. The subset here: CD45RA+ positively selected. The origin of the receptors is a woman aged 25 to 39 in good health.

The chain carries TRBV19 and TRBJ1-5; tentative D call: TRBD1 (5 bases). The V end was cut by 3 bases, the J end by 7 bases, with 16 bases between. CDR1 is LNHDA and CDR2 is SQIVND in the germline V gene (reference sequence). The CDR3 is made up of 15 amino acids. This chain's CDR3 is CASSILQGRKQPQHF. For the CDR3, the DNA is TGTGCCAGTAGTATTCTTCAGGGACGTAAACAGCCCCAGCATTTT.

CDR3 protein: CASSNTERSPLHF. In DNA, the CDR3 is TGTGCCAGCAGCAATACGGAGCGCTCACCCCTCCACTTT. The chain is built from TRBV5-8 and TRBJ1-6; D is uncertain. V shed 4 bases and J shed 10 bases, with 12 bases lying between them. The germline V gene encodes CDR1 SGHTS and CDR2 YDEGEE. The CDR3 runs 13 residues.

Concerning this clone: A junction boundary mismatches the germline segment, possibly from a read error. The chain couples TRBV2 to TRBJ2-7; 10 nucleotides line up with TRBD2. CDR1 and CDR2 from the germline V gene are SNHLY and FYNNEI. The CDR3 loop spans 15 amino acids. CDR3 region: CASSEAGGHLDEQYF. CDR3 nucleotides: TGTGCCAGCAGCGAAGCGGGAGGGCACCTCGACGAGCAGTACTTC.

This clone was seen a few times. This chain links TRBV11-2 with TRBJ2-7; D is uncertain. Trimming removed 3 bases at V and 6 bases at J, with 9 bases between. This CDR3 has 12 residues. Germline CDR1 SGHAT, CDR2 FQNNGV. This CDR3 reads CASSFWPAEQYF. The CDR3 bases are TGTGCCAGCAGCTTCTGGCCCGCCGAGCAGTACTTC.

Points on this clone: The same CDR3 can be traced to other DNA sequences in this sample. The genes are TRBV5-4 and TRBJ2-7, with D perhaps TRBD1 (5 bases). V was shortened by 0 bases and J by 2 bases, with 12 bases between the two germline ends. This CDR3 has 15 amino acids. The germline V gene encodes CDR1 SGHNT and CDR2 YYREEE (reference sequence). The CDR3 sequence: CASSLGQGSTYEQYF. The CDR3 DNA follows: TGTGCCAGCAGCTTGGGTCAGGGATCAACCTACGAGCAGTACTTC. Full variable domain (outside the CDR3, taken from reference TRBV5-4 and TRBJ2-7): ETGVTQSPTHLIKTRGQQVTLRCSSQSGHNTVSWYQQALGQGPQFIFQYYREEENGRGNFPPRFSGLQFPNYSSELNVNALELDDSALYLCASSLGQGSTYEQYFGPGTRLTVT.

The rearrangement links TRBV7-9 to TRBJ2-1; possibly TRBD2 for D (6 bases). The CDR3 consists of 15 residues. Trimming cost V 5 bases and J 4 bases, with 15 bases left between them. The V gene's germline CDR1 is SEHNR and CDR2 FQNEAQ (reference sequence). CDR3 nucleotide sequence: TGTGCCAGCAGCCCGGTAGTAGCGGAATACAATGAGCAGTTCTTC. Residues: CASSPVVAEYNEQFF.

The chain carries TRBV6-4 and TRBJ2-7, with D perhaps matching TRBD1 (5 bases). The CDR3 length is 14 residues. The V and J ends lost 3 bases and 6 bases respectively, with 15 bases between them. The V gene's germline CDR1 is MRHNA and CDR2 SNTAGT. The CDR3, as DNA: TGTGCCAGCAGTGAGAGTCAAGGGGTTGGCGAGCAGTACTTC. The encoded protein is CASSESQGVGEQYF.

The chain carries TRBV6-5 and TRBJ2-7; 8 bases align to TRBD2. Germline assignment: CDR1 MNHEY and CDR2 SVGAGI. CDR3 length: 13 amino acids. V gave up 6 bases and J gave up 3 bases; unmatched junction bases: 4. DNA of the CDR3: TGTGCCAGCAGAGAACTAGCGGACTACGAGCAGTACTTC. Its protein is CASRELADYEQYF.

This rearrangement joins TRBV5-1 to TRBJ2-3; no clear D gene. This CDR3 is built from 16 residues. Per germline, CDR1 SGHRS and CDR2 YFSETQ. V was pared by 1 base and J by 0 bases, with 12 bases between. The CDR3 reads CASSLQDTPSTDTQYF. The DNA for the CDR3 is TGCGCCAGCAGCTTGCAAGACACCCCTAGCACAGATACGCAGTATTTT.

This chain connects TRBV6-5 to TRBJ1-4, with D unclear. The germline V and J ends were trimmed by 8 bases and 8 bases, with 6 bases remaining between them. Germline CDR1 MNHEY, CDR2 SVGAGI. CDR3 length equals 10 residues. The CDR3 nucleotides are TGTGCCAGCCCACGGGAAAAACTGTTTTTT. It translates to CASPREKLFF.

The gene calls are TRBV28 and TRBJ2-3; TRBD2 might be the D (6 bases). There are 17 residues in the CDR3. V lost 6 bases to trimming and J lost 2 bases, with 21 bases between them. Germline lookup yields CDR1 MDHEN and CDR2 SYDVKM. The CDR3 DNA reads TGTGCCAGCAGCCCGATTGAACCGGGACTGGCCACAGATACGCAGTATTTT. This encodes CASSPIEPGLATDTQYF.

The chain has TRBV6-6 and TRBJ1-1; a weak D match, TRBD1 (5 bases). V was trimmed by 7 bases and J by 0 bases, leaving 15 bases between them. The CDR3 is made up of 15 amino acids. Germline V gene lookup returns CDR1 MNHNY and CDR2 SVGAGI (reference sequence). This chain's CDR3 is CASTRDLKLNTEAFF. CDR3 in DNA: TGTGCCAGCACCAGGGATCTTAAGCTGAACACTGAAGCTTTCTTT.

J is TRBJ2-7 and V is TRBV30; possibly TRBD2 for D (5 bases). V shed 2 bases and J shed 7 bases, with 24 bases lying between them. Per germline, CDR1 GTSNPN and CDR2 SVGIG (reference sequence). The CDR3 sequence is 16 residues long. The CDR3 nucleotides read TGTGCCTGGAGTTCTGGTTTTGCCGAGGGCTGGTGGGAGCAGTACTTC. This sequence encodes CAWSSGFAEGWWEQYF.

The chain joins TRBV28 to TRBJ1-1; D unresolved. Germline-derived CDR1 and CDR2 are MDHEN and SYDVKM. CDR3 length equals 18 residues. V was pared by 5 bases and J by 4 bases, with 26 bases between. Here the CDR3 reads CASSPVRVLSFLGTEAFF. The CDR3 nucleotides read TGTGCCAGCAGTCCCGTTAGGGTTCTAAGTTTTTTGGGCACTGAAGCTTTCTTT.

The gene calls are TRBV27 and TRBJ2-3, with D uncertain. The CDR3 is made up of 13 amino acids. V dropped 2 bases and J dropped 6 bases, with 9 bases sitting between them. Per germline, CDR1 MNHEY and CDR2 SMNVEV (reference sequence). In DNA form, the CDR3 reads TGTGCCAGCAGTTTAACCCCCCCGGATACGCAGTATTTT. Translated: CASSLTPPDTQYF.

The chain recombines TRBV25-1 with TRBJ2-4; D is ambiguous. The germline V gene has CDR1 MGHDK and CDR2 SYGVNS. The CDR3 totals 14 residues. V was pared by 3 bases and J by 8 bases, with 14 bases between. Here the CDR3 DNA reads TGTGCCAGCAGTGATTCTAGGACGGTAGACATTCAGTACTTC. Amino acids: CASSDSRTVDIQYF.

This clone was seen a single time. This chain joins TRBV25-1 and TRBJ2-1, with 8 bases matching TRBD2. The CDR3 runs to 16 residues. Germline CDR1 is MGHDK and CDR2 is SYGVNS. V lost 3 bases and J lost 0; bases outside the gene matches: 4. The CDR3 loop reads CASSEGSGSSYNEQFF. The CDR3 DNA is TGTGCCAGCAGTGAGGGGAGCGGGAGCTCCTACAATGAGCAGTTCTTC. Looking up the rest from reference TRBV25-1 and TRBJ2-1 gives the full variable domain: EADIYQTPRYLVIGTGKKITLECSQTMGHDKMYWYQQDPGMELHLIHYSYGVNSTEKGDLSSESTVSRIRTEHFPLTLESARPSHTSQYLCASSEGSGSSYNEQFFGPGTRLTVL.

This sequence joins TRBV19 and TRBJ1-4; TRBD1 is a possible D gene (5 bases). Germline V gene lookup returns CDR1 LNHDA and CDR2 SQIVND (reference sequence). This CDR3 contains 14 residues. Trimming removed 5 bases from V and 0 bases from J, with 7 bases in between. The CDR3 here is CASSGGATNEKLFF. CDR3 nucleotide sequence: TGTGCCAGTAGTGGGGGAGCAACTAATGAAAAACTGTTTTTT.

This rearrangement joins TRBV2 to TRBJ2-5, with TRBD2 as a possible D gene (6 bases). This CDR3 has 13 residues. CDR1 and CDR2 from the germline V gene are SNHLY and FYNNEI. The germline V and J ends were trimmed by 1 base and 11 bases, with 14 bases remaining between them. Here the CDR3 reads CASSEGFTREQYF. The DNA of the CDR3 is TGTGCCAGCAGTGAAGGGTTTACCCGGGAGCAGTACTTC.